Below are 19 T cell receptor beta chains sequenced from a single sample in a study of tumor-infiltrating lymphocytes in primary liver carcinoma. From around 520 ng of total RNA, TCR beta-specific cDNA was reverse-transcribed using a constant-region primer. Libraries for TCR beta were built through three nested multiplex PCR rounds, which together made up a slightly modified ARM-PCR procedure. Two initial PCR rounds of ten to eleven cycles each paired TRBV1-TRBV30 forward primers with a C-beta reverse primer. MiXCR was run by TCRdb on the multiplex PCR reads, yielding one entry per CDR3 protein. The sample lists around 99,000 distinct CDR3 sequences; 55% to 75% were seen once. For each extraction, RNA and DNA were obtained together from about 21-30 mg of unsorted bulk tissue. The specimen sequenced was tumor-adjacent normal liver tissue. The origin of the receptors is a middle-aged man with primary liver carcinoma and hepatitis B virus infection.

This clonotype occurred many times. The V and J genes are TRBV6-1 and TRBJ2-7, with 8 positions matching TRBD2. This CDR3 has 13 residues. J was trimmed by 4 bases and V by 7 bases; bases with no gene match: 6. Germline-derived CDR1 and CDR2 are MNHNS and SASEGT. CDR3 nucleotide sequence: TGTGCCAGCACTCCGGGAGGGCCTTACGAGCAGTACTTC. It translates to CASTPGGPYEQYF.

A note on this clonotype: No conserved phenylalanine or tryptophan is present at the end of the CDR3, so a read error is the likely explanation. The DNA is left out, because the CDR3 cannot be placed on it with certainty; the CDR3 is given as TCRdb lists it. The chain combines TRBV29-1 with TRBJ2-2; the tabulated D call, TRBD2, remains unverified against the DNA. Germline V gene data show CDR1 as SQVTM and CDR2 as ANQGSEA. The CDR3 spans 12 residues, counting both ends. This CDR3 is CSSIAGSGELFY.

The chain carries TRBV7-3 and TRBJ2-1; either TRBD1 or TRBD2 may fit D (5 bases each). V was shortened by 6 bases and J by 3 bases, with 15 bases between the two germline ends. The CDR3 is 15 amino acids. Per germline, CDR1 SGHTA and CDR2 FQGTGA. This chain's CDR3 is CASRTNGTDYNEQFF. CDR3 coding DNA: TGTGCCAGCAGGACTAACGGGACGGACTACAATGAGCAGTTCTTC.

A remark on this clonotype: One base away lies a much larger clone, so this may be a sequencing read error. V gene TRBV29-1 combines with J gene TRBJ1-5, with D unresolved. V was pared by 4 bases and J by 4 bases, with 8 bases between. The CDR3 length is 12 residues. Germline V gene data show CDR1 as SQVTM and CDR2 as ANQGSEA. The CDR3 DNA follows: TGCAGCGTTGGGGAGACAAATCAGCCCCAGCATTTT. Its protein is CSVGETNQPQHF.

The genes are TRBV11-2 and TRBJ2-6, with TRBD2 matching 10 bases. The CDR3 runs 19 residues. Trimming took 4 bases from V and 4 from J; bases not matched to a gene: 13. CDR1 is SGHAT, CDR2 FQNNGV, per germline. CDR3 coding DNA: TGTGCCAGCAGCTCCGGACTAGCGGCTTTCTTCTCCGGGGCCAACGTCCTGACTTTC. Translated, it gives CASSSGLAAFFSGANVLTF.

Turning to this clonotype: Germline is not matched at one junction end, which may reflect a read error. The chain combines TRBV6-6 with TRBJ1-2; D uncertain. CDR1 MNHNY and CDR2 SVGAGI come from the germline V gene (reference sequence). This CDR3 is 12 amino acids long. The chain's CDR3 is CTSSRRAAGYAF. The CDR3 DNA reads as TGTACCAGCAGCCGCCGGGCGGCCGGCTACGCCTTC.

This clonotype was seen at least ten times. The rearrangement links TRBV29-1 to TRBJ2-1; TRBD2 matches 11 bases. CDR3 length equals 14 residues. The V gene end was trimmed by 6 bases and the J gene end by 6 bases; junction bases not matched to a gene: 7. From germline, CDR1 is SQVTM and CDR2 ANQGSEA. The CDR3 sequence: CSVRTSGSPNEQFF. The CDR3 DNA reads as TGCAGCGTGAGGACTAGCGGGTCCCCCAATGAGCAGTTCTTC.

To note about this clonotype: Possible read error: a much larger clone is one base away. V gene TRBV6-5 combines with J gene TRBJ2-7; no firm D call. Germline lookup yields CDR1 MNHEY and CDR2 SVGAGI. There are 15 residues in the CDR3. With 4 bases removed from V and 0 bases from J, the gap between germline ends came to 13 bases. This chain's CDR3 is CASSLNHVDSYEQYF. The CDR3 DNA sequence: TGTGCCAGCAGTTTAAACCACGTAGACTCCTACGAGCAGTACTTC.

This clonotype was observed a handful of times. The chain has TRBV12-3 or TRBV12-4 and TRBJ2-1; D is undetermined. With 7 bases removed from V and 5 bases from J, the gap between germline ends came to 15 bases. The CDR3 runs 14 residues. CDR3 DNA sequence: TGTGCCAGCATCCTCGGCCAAGATCACAATGAGCAGTTCTTC. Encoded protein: CASILGQDHNEQFF.

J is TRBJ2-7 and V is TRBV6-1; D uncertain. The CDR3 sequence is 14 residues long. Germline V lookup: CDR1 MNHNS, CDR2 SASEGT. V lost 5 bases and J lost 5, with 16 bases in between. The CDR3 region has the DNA TGTGCCAGCAGTCCCCCCGCTAGGCTAGACGAGCAGTACTTC. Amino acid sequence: CASSPPARLDEQYF.

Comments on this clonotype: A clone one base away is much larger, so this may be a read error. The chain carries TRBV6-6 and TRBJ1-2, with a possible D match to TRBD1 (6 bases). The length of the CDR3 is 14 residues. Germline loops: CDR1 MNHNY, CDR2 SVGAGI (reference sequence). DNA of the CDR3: TGTGGCAGCGGGGGAAAACAACAGGGAGATGGCTACACCTTC. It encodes CGSGGKQQGDGYTF.

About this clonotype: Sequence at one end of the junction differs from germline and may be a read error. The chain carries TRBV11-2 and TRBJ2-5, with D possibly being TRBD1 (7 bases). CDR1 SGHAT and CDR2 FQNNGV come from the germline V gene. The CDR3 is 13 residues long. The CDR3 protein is CASSLTGEEIQYF. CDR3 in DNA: TGTGCCAGCAGCTTAACAGGGGAGGAGATCCAGTACTTC.

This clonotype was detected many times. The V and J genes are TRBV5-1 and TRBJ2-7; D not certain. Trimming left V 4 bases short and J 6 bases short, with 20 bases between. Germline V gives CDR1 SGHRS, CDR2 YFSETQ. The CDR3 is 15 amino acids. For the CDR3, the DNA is TGCGCCAGCAGCCCCTCGACCCTACTGGTGGGCGAGCAGTACTTC. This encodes CASSPSTLLVGEQYF.

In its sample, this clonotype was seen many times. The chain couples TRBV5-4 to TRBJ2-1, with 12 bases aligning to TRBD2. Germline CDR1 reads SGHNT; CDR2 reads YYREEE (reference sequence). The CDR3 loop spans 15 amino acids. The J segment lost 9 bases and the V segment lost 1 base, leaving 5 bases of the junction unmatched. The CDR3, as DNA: TGTGCCAGCAGCTTGAAACTAGCGGGAGGAAGTGAGCAGTTCTTC. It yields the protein CASSLKLAGGSEQFF.

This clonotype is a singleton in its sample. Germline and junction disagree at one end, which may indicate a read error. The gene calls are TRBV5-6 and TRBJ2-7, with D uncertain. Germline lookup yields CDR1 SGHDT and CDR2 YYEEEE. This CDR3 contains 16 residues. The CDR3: CASSFLEGFSSYEQHF. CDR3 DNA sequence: TGTGCCAGCAGCTTCCTGGAAGGCTTCAGCTCCTACGAGCAGCACTTC.

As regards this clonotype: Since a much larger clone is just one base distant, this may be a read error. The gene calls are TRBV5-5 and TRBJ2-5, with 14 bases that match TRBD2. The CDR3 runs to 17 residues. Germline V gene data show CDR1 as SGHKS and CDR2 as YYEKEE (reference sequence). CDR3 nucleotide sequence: TGTGTCAGCAGCCTCCGACTAGCGGGAGGGCCCCCGGAGACCCAGTACTTC. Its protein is CVSSLRLAGGPPETQYF.

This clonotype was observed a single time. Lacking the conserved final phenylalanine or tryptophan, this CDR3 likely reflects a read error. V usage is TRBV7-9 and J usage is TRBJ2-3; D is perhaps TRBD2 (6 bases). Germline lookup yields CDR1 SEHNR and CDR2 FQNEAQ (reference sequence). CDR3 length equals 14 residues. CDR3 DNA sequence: TGTGTCAGCAGCATTAGCAGGGAGGAGGATACGCAGTATTTA. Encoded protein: CVSSISREEDTQYL.

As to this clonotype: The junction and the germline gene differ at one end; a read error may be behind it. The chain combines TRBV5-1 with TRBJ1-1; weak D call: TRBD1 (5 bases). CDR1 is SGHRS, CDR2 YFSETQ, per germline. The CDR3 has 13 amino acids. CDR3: CANSPGPGVEAFF. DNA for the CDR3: TGCGCCAACAGCCCGGGACCGGGAGTTGAAGCTTTCTTC.

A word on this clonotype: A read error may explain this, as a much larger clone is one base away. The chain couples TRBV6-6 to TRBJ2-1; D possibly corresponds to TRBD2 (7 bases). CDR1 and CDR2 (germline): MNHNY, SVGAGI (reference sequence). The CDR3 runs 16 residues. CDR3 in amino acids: CASSYSKGGPHNELFF. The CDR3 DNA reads TGTGCCAGCAGTTACTCGAAGGGGGGGCCCCACAATGAGCTGTTCTTC.